Below, 18 T cell receptor beta chains from the same sample are listed, as sequenced in a study of blood T cell repertoires in COVID-19. Using immunoSEQ multiplex PCR, the repertoire was profiled, and TCRdb retains in-frame clones only, with some absent. The table shows 200,000 to 250,000 clones, with under 85% occurring only once. Sequenced: peripheral blood. The receptors derive from a woman in her 30s with COVID-19, enrolled during active disease.

The CDR3 sequence is CASSFLAGGSPDTQYF. The CDR3 region has the DNA TGTGCCAGCAGCTTTCTAGCGGGAGGGTCCCCAGATACGCAGTATTTT. This chain links TRBV7-2 with TRBJ2-3; 12 bases align to TRBD2. This CDR3 is built from 16 residues. Germline V CDR1 and CDR2: SGHTA, FQGNSA. Unmatched junction bases numbered 5, after V lost 3 bases and J lost 4 bases.

The V call is TRBV4-3, the J call TRBJ1-2, with D possibly TRBD1 on 6 matching bases. The CDR3 runs to 15 residues. Germline assignment: CDR1 LGHNA and CDR2 YSLEER. Trimming stripped 2 bases from V and 4 bases from J, with 14 bases between. CDR3 coding DNA: TGCGCCAGCAGCCAATTCCTGACAGGCGGCTATGGCTACACCTTC. Residues: CASSQFLTGGYGYTF.

V and J are TRBV10-3 and TRBJ2-1; 7 bases map to TRBD2. In germline, CDR1 is ENHRY, CDR2 SYGVKD. V lost 5 bases to trimming and J lost 3 bases; unmatched junction nucleotides: 4. The CDR3 totals 14 residues. CDR3 sequence reads: CAISSGLGYNEQFF. The CDR3 DNA sequence: TGTGCCATCAGTAGTGGACTAGGCTACAATGAGCAGTTCTTC.

CDR3 sequence reads: CASSQDKTSGGWYNEQFF. The CDR3 DNA sequence: TGCGCCAGCAGCCAAGACAAGACTAGCGGGGGGTGGTACAATGAGCAGTTCTTC. The chain recombines TRBV4-3 with TRBJ2-1; 13 bases align to TRBD2. Germline trimming cut 0 bases from V and 4 bases from J; bases unmatched to any gene: 6. The germline V gene has CDR1 LGHNA and CDR2 YSLEER. The CDR3 has 18 residues.

The rearrangement uses TRBV18 and TRBJ1-5; D is unclear. Germline CDR1 is KGHSH and CDR2 is LQKENI. The V and J ends lost 2 bases and 4 bases respectively, with 3 bases between them. The CDR3 has 12 residues. The CDR3 is CASSPTNQPQHF. The CDR3 nucleotides are TGTGCCAGCTCACCAACAAATCAGCCCCAGCATTTT.

This CDR3 is CASSLRASGEKLFF. The DNA for the CDR3 is TGTGCCAGCAGTCTGCGGGCTAGCGGAGAAAAACTGTTTTTT. This sequence joins TRBV6-5 and TRBJ1-4, with unresolved D. The germline CDR1 and CDR2 sequences are MNHEY and SVGAGI. The CDR3 length is 14 residues. With 5 bases removed from V and 8 bases from J, the gap between germline ends came to 15 bases.

The chain links TRBV18 to TRBJ2-7; 7 bases line up with TRBD2. Germline V gene data show CDR1 as KGHSH and CDR2 as LQKENI. Unmatched junction bases numbered 11, after V lost 3 bases and J lost 3 bases. The CDR3 is made up of 16 amino acids. CDR3 nucleotides: TGTGCCAGCTCACCTCAAGGCGGGGGAACTCACTACGAGCAGTACTTC. It yields the protein CASSPQGGGTHYEQYF.

The chain recombines TRBV11-2 with TRBJ2-7, with 9 bases fitting TRBD2. The germline gives CDR1 SGHAT, CDR2 FQNNGV. The ends lost 1 base at V and 6 bases at J; junction bases unmatched: 7. This CDR3 is 15 amino acids long. The CDR3 DNA is TGTGCCAGCAGCTTAGTTGGCGGGGGGGGGCGCGAGCAGTACTTC. Amino acids: CASSLVGGGGREQYF.

The DNA of the CDR3 is TGTGCCAGCACCGGGTTAAAGGGCCGGGACAGTTACTATGGCTACACCTTC. This gives the protein CASTGLKGRDSYYGYTF. V gene TRBV7-9 combines with J gene TRBJ1-2, with 7 bases that match TRBD1. The trim removed 7 bases at V and 3 bases at J, leaving 17 bases unmatched. CDR3 size: 17 residues. Per germline, CDR1 SEHNR and CDR2 FQNEAQ (reference sequence).

The chain employs TRBV5-1 and TRBJ2-7, with D maybe TRBD2 (7 bases). Germline V lookup: CDR1 SGHRS, CDR2 YFSETQ. Trimming left V 9 bases short and J 4 bases short, with 14 bases between. The CDR3 loop spans 12 amino acids. CDR3 DNA: TGCGCCATCCAAGGGAGGGGGTACGAGCAGTACTTC. Translation: CAIQGRGYEQYF.

The genes are TRBV7-3 and TRBJ2-5; 9 positions agree with TRBD2. J was trimmed by 5 bases and V by 5 bases; bases with no gene match: 9. Germline assignment: CDR1 SGHTA and CDR2 FQGTGA. The CDR3 extends over 15 amino acids. CDR3 nucleotides: TGTGCCAGCAGCCCTTCCCTAGCGGGGCGGGAGACCCAGTACTTC. This encodes CASSPSLAGRETQYF.

The chain recombines TRBV30 with TRBJ1-2, with a weak D call TRBD1 (5 bases). Deletions cut 0 bases from V and 7 bases from J, with 12 bases between. The germline gives CDR1 GTSNPN, CDR2 SVGIG (reference sequence). The CDR3 consists of 13 residues. This chain's CDR3 is CAWSVQGRSGYTF. The CDR3 DNA sequence: TGTGCCTGGAGTGTTCAGGGCCGAAGTGGCTACACCTTC.

The V gene is TRBV5-1, the J gene TRBJ1-4; D perhaps matches TRBD1 (5 bases). Deletions cut 0 bases from V and 7 bases from J, with 13 bases between. This CDR3 spans 15 amino acids. Germline V gene sequence: CDR1 SGHRS, CDR2 YFSETQ. The CDR3 region has the DNA TGCGCCAGCAGCTTGGATTGGGGCATGGGTGAAAAACTGTTTTTT. It specifies CASSLDWGMGEKLFF.

The chain's CDR3 is CATSRDRGGGTEAFF. The CDR3 DNA reads TGTGCCACCAGCAGAGACCGGGGCGGGGGCACTGAAGCTTTCTTT. This chain uses TRBV15 with TRBJ1-1, with D possibly being TRBD1 (5 bases). Trimming stripped 0 bases from V and 4 bases from J, with 12 bases between. CDR1 and CDR2 (germline): LNHNV, YYDKDF (reference sequence). This CDR3 comprises 15 residues.

This rearrangement joins TRBV4-1 to TRBJ2-1; the match to TRBD2 covers 8 bases. The CDR3 length is 15 residues. Trimming cost V 4 bases and J 13 bases; bases outside gene matches: 15. Germline CDR1 is MGHRA and CDR2 is YSYEKL. Here the CDR3 DNA reads TGCGCCAGCAGCCTCCGGGGGGGAGGGGTTGAGCGCCAGTTCTTC. Translated, it gives CASSLRGGGVERQFF.

The V and J genes are TRBV19 and TRBJ2-1, with D uncertain. The ends were cut back, 4 bases at V and 0 bases at J, with 13 bases in the middle. Germline V CDR1 and CDR2: LNHDA, SQIVND (reference sequence). The CDR3 loop spans 16 amino acids. The CDR3 nucleotides read TGTGCCAGTAGTACCTACGAGGAAAGCTCCTACAATGAGCAGTTCTTC. Amino acids: CASSTYEESSYNEQFF.

This chain joins TRBV30 and TRBJ1-3; 7 bases map to TRBD1. The CDR3 has 16 amino acids. The germline gives CDR1 GTSNPN, CDR2 SVGIG (reference sequence). The V segment lost 2 bases and the J segment 2 bases; nucleotides outside the gene matches: 9. The CDR3 reads CAWSLRDRTPGNTIYF. CDR3 sequence (DNA): TGTGCCTGGAGTCTTCGGGACAGAACCCCTGGAAACACCATATATTTT.

A few counts support this clone. This chain links TRBV6-2 or TRBV6-3 with TRBJ2-7, with 7 bases lining up with TRBD1. V trimming: 2 bases; J trimming: 2 bases; junction bases outside the gene matches: 15. Germline CDR1 and CDR2: MNHEY and SVGEGT. CDR3 size: 18 residues. The CDR3 DNA is TGTGCCAGCAGTTACCCCTTAGTCGCTGGACAGGACACCTACGAGCAGTACTTC. This sequence encodes CASSYPLVAGQDTYEQYF.